A selection of T cell receptor beta chains follows, all from one sample in a study of shared clonotypes between healthy human individuals. Method: immunoSEQ multiplex PCR; TCRdb's copy keeps in-frame clones and lacks some. The sample has about 1.4 million clones; roughly 96% are singletons. Sequences were obtained from naive CD4+ T cells sorted from blood. Source of these receptors: a man aged 25-45 years in good health. Both conserved end residues are part of each CDR3. The D gene is left open where the match is weak. Expanded clones get a size class; other rows say once, few or many, or leave the size out.

d_gene	v_gene	abundance	j_gene	len	CDR3nt	CDR3aa
TRBD2	TRBV11-2	NA	TRBJ2-7	14	TGTGCCAGCAGTCCGCTAGCGGAATCCTACGAGCAGTACTTC	CASSPLAESYEQYF
NA	TRBV7-5	NA	TRBJ2-2	21	TGTGTCAGAAGCGCCAACTCCCCGGGACTAGCGGGAGGGCCGAACACCGGGGAGCTGTTTTTT	CVRSANSPGLAGGPNTGELFF
TRBD2	TRBV2	NA	TRBJ2-7	17	TGTGCCAGCAGCACCGGGACAGGTACTAGCGGGAGGTACGAGCAGTACTTC	CASSTGTGTSGRYEQYF
NA	TRBV6-4	NA	TRBJ2-3	11	TGTGCCAGCAGTGACCTCAATACGCAGTATTTT	CASSDLNTQYF
TRBD1	TRBV6-6	NA	TRBJ2-7	12	TGTGCCAGCAAAGCAGGGGGTTACGAGCAGTACTTC	CASKAGGYEQYF
NA	TRBV10-3	NA	TRBJ1-1	12	TGTGCCATCAGTGCAACAAACACTGAAGCTTTCTTT	CAISATNTEAFF
TRBD1	TRBV28	NA	TRBJ1-5	14	TGTGCCAGCAGTAAAGACAGGGGAGATCAGCCCCAGCATTTT	CASSKDRGDQPQHF
NA	TRBV7-3	NA	TRBJ2-3	13	TGTGCCAGCAGCTTAGGGGGCCCAGATACGCAGTATTTT	CASSLGGPDTQYF
TRBD1	TRBV18	NA	TRBJ1-5	15	TGTGCCAGCTCATTACAGGGGTCGGGCAATCAGCCCCAGCATTTT	CASSLQGSGNQPQHF
NA	TRBV6-1	NA	TRBJ2-5	13	TGTGCCAGCAGTGAATGGGAGAATTTTCCCCAGTACTTC	CASSEWENFPQYF
NA	TRBV6-1	once	TRBJ1-5	15	TGTGCCAGCAGTGAAGCGGCCGGACTCAATCAGCCCCAGCATTTT	CASSEAAGLNQPQHF
TRBD2	TRBV25-1	NA	TRBJ2-2	16	TGTGCCAGCAGTGGCCTTGGGACTAGCGGGATCCGGGAGCTGTTTTTT	CASSGLGTSGIRELFF
TRBD2	TRBV2	NA	TRBJ2-1	15	TGTGCCAGCCCAACCTGGACTAGCGGGCACAATGAGCAGTTCTTC	CASPTWTSGHNEQFF
NA	TRBV7-6	NA	TRBJ1-4	13	TGTGCCAGCAGCTTAGCCTTGGATGGAAAACTGTTTTTT	CASSLALDGKLFF
NA	TRBV5-1	NA	TRBJ2-1	16	TGCGCCAGCAGCCCGACGGAGCTTGCCTCCTACAATGAGCAGTTCTTC	CASSPTELASYNEQFF
NA	TRBV7-2	NA	TRBJ1-2	13	TGTGCCAGCAGCTTTAGACTTAACTATGGCTACACCTTC	CASSFRLNYGYTF
TRBD2	TRBV9	NA	TRBJ2-1	15	TGTGCCAGCAGCGTAGCGACTAGCGGATACAATGAGCAGTTCTTC	CASSVATSGYNEQFF